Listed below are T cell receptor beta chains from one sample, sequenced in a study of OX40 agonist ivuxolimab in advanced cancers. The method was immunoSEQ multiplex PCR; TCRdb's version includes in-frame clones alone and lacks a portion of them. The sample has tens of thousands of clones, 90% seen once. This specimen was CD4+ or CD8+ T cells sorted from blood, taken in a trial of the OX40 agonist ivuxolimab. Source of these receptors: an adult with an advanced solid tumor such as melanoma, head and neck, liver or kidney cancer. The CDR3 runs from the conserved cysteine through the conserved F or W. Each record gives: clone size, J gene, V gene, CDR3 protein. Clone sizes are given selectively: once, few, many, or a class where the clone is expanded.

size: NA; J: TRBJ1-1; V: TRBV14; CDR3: CASSQVPGAEAFF
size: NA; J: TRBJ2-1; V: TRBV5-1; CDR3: CASSRTSGGYNEQFF
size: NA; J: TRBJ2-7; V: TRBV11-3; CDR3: CASSRDRNYEQYF
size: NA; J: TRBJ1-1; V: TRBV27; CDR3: CASSPRAGTASIMNTEAFF
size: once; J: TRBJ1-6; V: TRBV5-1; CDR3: CASSLDGGSSPLHF
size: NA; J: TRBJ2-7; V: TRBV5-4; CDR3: CASSRTGAYEQYF
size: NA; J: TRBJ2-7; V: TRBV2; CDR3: CASSRQDNYEQYF
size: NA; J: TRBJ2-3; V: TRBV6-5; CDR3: CASSYGSGGTDTQYF
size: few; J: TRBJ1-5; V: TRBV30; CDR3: CAWSELGQSNQPQHF
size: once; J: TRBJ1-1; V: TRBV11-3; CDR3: CASSLVGQGGTEAFF
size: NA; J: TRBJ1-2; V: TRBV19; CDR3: CASSPSGTGFYGYTF
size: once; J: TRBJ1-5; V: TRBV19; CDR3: CASSITPPRPQHF
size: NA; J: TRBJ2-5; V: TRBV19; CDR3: CASSWQHQETQYF
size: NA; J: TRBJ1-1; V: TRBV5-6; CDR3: CASGQMNTEAFF
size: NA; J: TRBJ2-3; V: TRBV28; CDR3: CASMLLATDTQYF
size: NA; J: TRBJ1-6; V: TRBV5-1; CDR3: CASSLGTLGDSPLHF
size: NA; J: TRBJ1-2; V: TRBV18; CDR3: CASSPDGDYGYTF